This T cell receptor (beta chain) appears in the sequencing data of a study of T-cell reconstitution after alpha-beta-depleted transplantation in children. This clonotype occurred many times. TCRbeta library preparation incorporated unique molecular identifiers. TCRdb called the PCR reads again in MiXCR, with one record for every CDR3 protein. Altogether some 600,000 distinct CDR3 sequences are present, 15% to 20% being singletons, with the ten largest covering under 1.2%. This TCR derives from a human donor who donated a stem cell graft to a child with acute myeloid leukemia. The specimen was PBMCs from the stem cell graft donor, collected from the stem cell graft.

CDR3 loop: CSASDRLRGTDTQYF. For the CDR3, the DNA is TGCAGTGCTTCCGACCGCCTTAGGGGCACAGATACGCAGTATTTT. The rearrangement links TRBV20-1 to TRBJ2-3; D is unclear. The V gene's germline CDR1 is DFQATT and CDR2 SNEGSKA (reference sequence). The CDR3 spans 15 residues. Between the trimmed V and J ends, which lost 5 bases and 1 base, there was a span of 16 bases.